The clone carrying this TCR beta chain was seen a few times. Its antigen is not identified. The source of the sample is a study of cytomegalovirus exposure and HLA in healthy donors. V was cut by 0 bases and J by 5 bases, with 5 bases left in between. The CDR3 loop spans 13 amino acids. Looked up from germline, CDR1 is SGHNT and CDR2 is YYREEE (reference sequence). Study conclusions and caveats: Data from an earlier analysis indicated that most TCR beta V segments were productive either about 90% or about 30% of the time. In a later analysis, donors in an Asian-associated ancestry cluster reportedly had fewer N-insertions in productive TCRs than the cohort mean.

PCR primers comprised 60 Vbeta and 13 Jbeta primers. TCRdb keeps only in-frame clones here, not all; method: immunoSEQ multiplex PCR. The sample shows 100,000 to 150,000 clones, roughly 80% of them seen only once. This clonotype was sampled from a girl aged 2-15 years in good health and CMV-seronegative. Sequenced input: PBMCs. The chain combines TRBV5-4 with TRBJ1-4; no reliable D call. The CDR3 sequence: CASSLGHNEKLFF. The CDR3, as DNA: TGTGCCAGCAGCTTGGGACACAATGAAAAACTGTTTTTT.